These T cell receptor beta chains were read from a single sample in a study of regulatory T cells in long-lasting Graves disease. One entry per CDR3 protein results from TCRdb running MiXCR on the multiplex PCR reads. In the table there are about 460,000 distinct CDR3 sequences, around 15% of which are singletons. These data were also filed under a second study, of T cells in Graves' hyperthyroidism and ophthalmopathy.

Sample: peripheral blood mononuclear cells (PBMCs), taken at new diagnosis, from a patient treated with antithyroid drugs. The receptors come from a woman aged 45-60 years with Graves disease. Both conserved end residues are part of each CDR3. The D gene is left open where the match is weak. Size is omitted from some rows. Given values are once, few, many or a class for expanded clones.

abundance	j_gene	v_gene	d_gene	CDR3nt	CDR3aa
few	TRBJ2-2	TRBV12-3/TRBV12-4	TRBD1	TGTGCCAGCAGTTTAGGATCAGGGGGCCCCGGGGAGCTGTTTTTT	CASSLGSGGPGELFF
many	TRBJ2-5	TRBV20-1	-	TGCAGTGCTCCCGGGTACCAAGAGACCCAGTACTTC	CSAPGYQETQYF
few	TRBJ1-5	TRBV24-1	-	TGTGCCACCAGTGAGGCGGGACACCTTGGAGACAATCAGCCCCAGCATTTT	CATSEAGHLGDNQPQHF
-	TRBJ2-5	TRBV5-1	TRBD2	TGCGCCAGCAGCATAGGACTAGCGGTACAAGAGACCCAGTACTTC	CASSIGLAVQETQYF
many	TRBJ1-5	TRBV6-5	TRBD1	TGTGCCAGCAGTTACGGGACAGGGTTTTATAGCAATCAGCCCCAGCATTTT	CASSYGTGFYSNQPQHF
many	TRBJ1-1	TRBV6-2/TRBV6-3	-	TGTGCCAGCAGTCTCCTTTGGAGGGGAGGCACTGAAGCTTTCTTT	CASSLLWRGGTEAFF
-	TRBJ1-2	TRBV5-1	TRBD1	TGCGCCAGCAGCCAACAGGGGGCTGGGGACTATGGCTACACCTTC	CASSQQGAGDYGYTF
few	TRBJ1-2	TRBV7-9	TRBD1	TGTGCCAGCAGCTTAACAGGGGAAAACTATGGCTACACCTTC	CASSLTGENYGYTF
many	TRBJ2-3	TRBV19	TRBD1	TGTGCCAGCAGGGACAGGGGAACAGATACGCAGTATTTT	CASRDRGTDTQYF
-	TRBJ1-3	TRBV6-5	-	TGTGCCAGCAGTTACGGTCTGTCTGGAAACACCATATATTTT	CASSYGLSGNTIYF
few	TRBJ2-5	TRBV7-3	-	TGTGCCAGCAGCTTAATTGAAGGCGGGACCCAGTACTTC	CASSLIEGGTQYF
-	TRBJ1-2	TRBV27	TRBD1	TGTGCCAGCAGTACGACAGGGGGTGGCTACGCCTTC	CASSTTGGGYAF
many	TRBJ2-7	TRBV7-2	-	TGTGCCAGCAGCTTAGTGCGGATCTACGAGCAGTACTTC	CASSLVRIYEQYF
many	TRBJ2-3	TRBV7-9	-	TGTGCCAGCAGCTTAGGACAGAGCACAGATACGCAGTATTTT	CASSLGQSTDTQYF
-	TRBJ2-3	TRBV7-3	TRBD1	TGTGCCAGCTACGGAACAGGGGGAGCGGGAGATACGCAGTATTTT	CASYGTGGAGDTQYF
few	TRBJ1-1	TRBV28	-	TGTGCCAGCAGTAGCACTCTCTCACGGGGAAGTATTGACACTGAAGCTTTCTTT	CASSSTLSRGSIDTEAFF
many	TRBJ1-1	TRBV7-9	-	TGTGCCAGCAGCGGACGAACACGGAACACTGAAGCTTTCTTT	CASSGRTRNTEAFF
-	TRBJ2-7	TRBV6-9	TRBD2	TGTGCCAGCAGTTACCGGGCGGGAGGGACAACCTACGAGCAGTACTTC	CASSYRAGGTTYEQYF
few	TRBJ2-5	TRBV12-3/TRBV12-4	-	TGTGCCAGCAGCCAAGGGATCAAGACCCAGTACTTC	CASSQGIKTQYF
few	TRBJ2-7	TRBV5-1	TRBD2	TGCGCCAGCAGCTCCGGGACTAGCGGGACTGAGGAGCAGTACTTC	CASSSGTSGTEEQYF
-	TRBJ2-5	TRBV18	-	TGTGCCAGCTCAATCGGCAGGGGAGGTCAAGAGACCCAGTACTTC	CASSIGRGGQETQYF
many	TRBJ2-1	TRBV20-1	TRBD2	TGCAGTGCTAGAGATTGGCGGACTAGCGGGAGGGTCTACAATGAGCAGTTCTTC	CSARDWRTSGRVYNEQFF
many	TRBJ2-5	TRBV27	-	TGTGCCAGCAGTTTCTGGGCAGGGGGGGAGACCCAGTACTTC	CASSFWAGGETQYF
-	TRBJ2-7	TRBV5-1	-	TGCGCCGGCAGCTTGTGGGGAAAGGGACCACCCTACGAGCAGTACTTC	CAGSLWGKGPPYEQYF
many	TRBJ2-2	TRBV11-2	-	TGTGCCAGCAGCTTTCCCCGGAGGTCTCACAACACCGGGGAGCTGTTTTTT	CASSFPRRSHNTGELFF
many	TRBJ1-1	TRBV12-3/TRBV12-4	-	TGTGCCAGCAGTTTAGCGCCCGGGACGAACACTGAAGCTTTCTTT	CASSLAPGTNTEAFF
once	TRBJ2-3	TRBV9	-	TGTGCCAGCAGCGTAGGGCCCACCGGGGGTACCACAGATACGCAGTATTTT	CASSVGPTGGTTDTQYF
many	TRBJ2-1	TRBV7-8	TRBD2	TGTGCCAGCAGGTATCTAGCGGGAAACTACAATGAGCAGTTCTTC	CASRYLAGNYNEQFF
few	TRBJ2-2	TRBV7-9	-	TGTGCCAGCAGCTTAGGGGACCACACCGGGGAGCTGTTTTTT	CASSLGDHTGELFF
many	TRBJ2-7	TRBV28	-	TGTGCCAGCAGTTCGACCCTACTCGAGCAGTACTTC	CASSSTLLEQYF
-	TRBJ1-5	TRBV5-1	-	TGCGCCAGCAGCTTGGATGGCAGGGATAGCAATCAGCCCCAGCATTTT	CASSLDGRDSNQPQHF
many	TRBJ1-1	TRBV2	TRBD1	TGTGCCAGCAGTGATTTGGGGAGACAGGGGGGGTCGACTGAAGCTTTCTTT	CASSDLGRQGGSTEAFF
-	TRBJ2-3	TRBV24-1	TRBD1	TGTGCCACCAGTGGTAACCCGGGACAGGGTTTGAATACGCAGTATTTT	CATSGNPGQGLNTQYF
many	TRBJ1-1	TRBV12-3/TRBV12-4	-	TGTGCCAGCAGTTTAGTACAGGGAATGAACACTGAAGCTTTCTTT	CASSLVQGMNTEAFF
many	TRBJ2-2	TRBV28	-	TGTGCCAGCAGTTCGGGGACAAAAAACACCGGGGAGCTGTTTTTT	CASSSGTKNTGELFF
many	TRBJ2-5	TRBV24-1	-	TGTGCCACGAGCGGGGCGGAGACAGGGCCTAAAGAGACCCAGTACTTC	CATSGAETGPKETQYF
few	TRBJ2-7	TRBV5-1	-	TGCGCCAGCAGCCCAGGGTCCCTCTCCTACGAGCAGTACTTC	CASSPGSLSYEQYF
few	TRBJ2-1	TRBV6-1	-	TGTGCCAGCAGTGAAGTGCCCCTCGACAATGAGCAGTTCTTC	CASSEVPLDNEQFF
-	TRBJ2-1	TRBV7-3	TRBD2	TGTGCCAGCAGAGCGGGAGGGCCTCCCAATGAGCAGTTCTTC	CASRAGGPPNEQFF
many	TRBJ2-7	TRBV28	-	TGTGCCAGCAGTAACCCGGTGACAGGTTCTTCCTACGAGCAGTACTTC	CASSNPVTGSSYEQYF
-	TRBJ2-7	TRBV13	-	TGTGCCAGCAGCCGTATGGGGGACTTCGAGCAGTACTTC	CASSRMGDFEQYF